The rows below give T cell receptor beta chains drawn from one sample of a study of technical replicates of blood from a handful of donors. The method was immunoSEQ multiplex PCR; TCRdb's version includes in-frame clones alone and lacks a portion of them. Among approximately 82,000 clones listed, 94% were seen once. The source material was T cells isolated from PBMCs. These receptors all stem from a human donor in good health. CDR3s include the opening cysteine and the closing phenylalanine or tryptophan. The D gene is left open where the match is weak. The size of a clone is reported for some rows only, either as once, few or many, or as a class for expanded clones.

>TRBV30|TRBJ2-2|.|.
TGTGCCTGGCGCTCCCGCCTCCTAAGAGGCACCGGGGAGCTGTTTTTT
CAWRSRLLRGTGELFF
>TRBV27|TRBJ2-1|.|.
TGTGCCAGCAGTTTACTGGAGCTCCATGAGCAGTTCTTC
CASSLLELHEQFF
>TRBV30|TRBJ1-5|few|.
TGTGCCTGGAGTTCAGGGGCCGAGCAGCCCCAGCATTTT
CAWSSGAEQPQHF
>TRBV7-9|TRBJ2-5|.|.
TGTGCCAGCAGCTTAGAATCGAGCGGCCGGGCCCAGTACTTC
CASSLESSGRAQYF
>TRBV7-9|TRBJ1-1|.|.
TGTGCCAGCAGCTTTCTGTTGAACACTGAAGCTTTCTTT
CASSFLLNTEAFF
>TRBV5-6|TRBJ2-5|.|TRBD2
TGTGCCAGCAGCTGGGCGGGGGGCCCACGGGCCCAGTACTTC
CASSWAGGPRAQYF
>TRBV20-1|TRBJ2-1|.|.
TGCAGTGCTAGCGGGGTGGGTGAGCAGTTCTTC
CSASGVGEQFF
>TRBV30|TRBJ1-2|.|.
TGTGCCTGGAGTGAACGGACAGCCGCCTATGGCTACACCTTC
CAWSERTAAYGYTF
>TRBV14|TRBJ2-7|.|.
TGTGCCAGCAGCCAAGCACCTAGCTCCTACGAGCAGTACTTC
CASSQAPSSYEQYF
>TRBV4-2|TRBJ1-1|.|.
TGTGCCAGCAGCCAGCTACCCTCGAACACTGAAGCTTTCTTT
CASSQLPSNTEAFF
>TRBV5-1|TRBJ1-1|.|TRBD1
TGCGCCAGCAGCAAACAGGGGATGGACACTGAAGCTTTCTTT
CASSKQGMDTEAFF
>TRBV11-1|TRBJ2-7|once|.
TGTGCCAGCAGCCCTACGAGGGGGTTCCTGTACGAGCAGTACTTC
CASSPTRGFLYEQYF
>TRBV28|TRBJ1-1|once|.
TGTGCCAGCAGTCGCCTAAGGGGGGAAGCTTTCTTT
CASSRLRGEAFF
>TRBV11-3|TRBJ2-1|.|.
TGTGCCAGCAGCTCCCTCGGGGAAGCGCCCAATGAGCAGTTCTTC
CASSSLGEAPNEQFF
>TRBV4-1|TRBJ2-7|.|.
TGCGCCAGCAGCCGGGTGTCGTTACAGCTAATAATTACGAGCTCCTACGAGCAGTACTTC
CASSRVSLQLIITSSYEQYF
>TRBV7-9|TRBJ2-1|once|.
TGTGCCAGCAGCTTGAGCGGGACACGAAACAATGAGCAGTTCTTC
CASSLSGTRNNEQFF
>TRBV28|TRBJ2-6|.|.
TGTGCCAGCAGTTTACTGGCCTCTGGGGCCAACGTCCTGACTTTC
CASSLLASGANVLTF
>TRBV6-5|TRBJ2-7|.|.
TGTGCCAGCAGTTACTCGTTTGAGGGAAAATACGAGCAGTACTTC
CASSYSFEGKYEQYF